This T cell receptor (beta chain) was retrieved from a study of cytomegalovirus exposure and HLA in healthy donors. Study background: Researchers found that about 82% of about 400 genotyped donors fell within the Caucasian-associated ancestry cluster. General observations from the study: Follow-up analysis seemed to connect common viral pathogens with several of the most significant clusters identified. Fewer N-insertions than the approximately 680-donor mean were reportedly shown by an Asian-associated ancestry cluster in a later analysis. In an earlier analysis, productive rearrangement rates for most beta V segments clustered near 87% or 30%.

The germline CDR1 and CDR2 sequences are MGHDK and SYGVNS. The CDR3 length is 17 residues. V dropped 4 bases and J dropped 2; count of bases not matched to a gene: 11. In the case of this clone: What it recognizes is unknown.

The PCR was carried out with 60 Vbeta primers and 13 Jbeta primers. Here immunoSEQ multiplex PCR was the method, and the copy in TCRdb shows in-frame clones only, minus some. The sample yields hundreds of thousands of clones, almost 80% seen once. Sequencing was done on a sample of PBMCs. This TCR derives from a man aged 18 to 29 in good health and CMV-seronegative. V is TRBV25-1 and J is TRBJ1-5; 7 positions match TRBD1. The CDR3 DNA is TGTGCCAGCAGTGTGGGACAGAGAAGGAGGGGCAATCAGCCCCAGCATTTT. Its translation: CASSVGQRRRGNQPQHF.